This T cell receptor (beta chain) is drawn from a study of tumor-infiltrating lymphocytes in primary liver carcinoma. Extraction of RNA together with DNA used roughly 20-32 mg of unsorted bulk tissue. Patients were chronically HBV-infected and treatment-naive. The CDR3 sequence is 12 residues long. Synthesis of TCR beta cDNA was carried out from about 0.55 ug total RNA with a constant-region primer. ARM-PCR was slightly modified, and three nested multiplex PCR rounds with it gave rise to the TCR beta libraries. TRBV1-TRBV30 forward primers paired with a C-beta reverse primer drove the first two PCR rounds, about 11 cycles each. TCRdb analysed the multiplex PCR reads with MiXCR anew, one entry per CDR3 protein. The profile shows approximately 190,000 distinct CDR3 sequences, around four fifths of them singletons. As regards this clonotype: Germline and junction disagree at one end, which may indicate a read error.

V usage is TRBV12-3 or TRBV12-4 and J usage is TRBJ2-5; 8 nucleotides agree with TRBD2. The source is a man aged 40-49 years with primary liver carcinoma and hepatitis B virus infection. The material sequenced was tumor tissue from primary liver carcinoma. Here the CDR3 reads CASSLAREAQYF. The CDR3 DNA sequence: TGTGCTAGCAGTTTAGCGCGGGAGGCCCAGTACTTC.